The 7 T cell receptor beta chains in this list originate from one sample, sequenced in a study of OX40 agonist ivuxolimab in advanced cancers. The protocol was immunoSEQ multiplex PCR, while the TCRdb copy is restricted to in-frame clones and leaves out a portion. This table holds under 80,000 clones, around nine tenths found once. Sample: CD4+ or CD8+ T cells sorted from blood, taken in a trial of the OX40 agonist ivuxolimab. Receptors originate from an adult with an advanced solid tumor such as melanoma, head and neck, liver or kidney cancer.

The table lists this clone with a count of one. The rearrangement links TRBV7-3 to TRBJ2-3; D is unclear. The CDR3 length is 15 residues. V shed 5 bases and J shed 5 bases, with 17 bases lying between them. The V gene's germline CDR1 is SGHTA and CDR2 FQGTGA. Here the CDR3 reads CASSPGSAMIDTQYF. The CDR3 nucleotides read TGTGCCAGCAGCCCCGGATCTGCTATGATAGATACGCAGTATTTT.

CDR3 loop: CASRYRTSGNEQFF. CDR3 bases: TGTGCAAGTCGCTACCGGACTAGCGGCAATGAGCAGTTCTTC. This chain uses TRBV12-2 with TRBJ2-1; the D call TRBD2 from the table was never checked on the DNA. TRBV12-2 is an annotated pseudogene. The length of the CDR3 is 14 residues.

The V and J genes are TRBV5-1 and TRBJ1-2; no reliable D call. The CDR3 runs to 12 residues. CDR1 and CDR2 from the germline V gene are SGHRS and YFSETQ. Trimming took off 5 bases at V and 1 base at J, with 6 bases between the two ends. Here the CDR3 reads CASRIDNYGYTF. CDR3 in DNA: TGCGCCAGCAGGATAGATAACTATGGCTACACCTTC.

This clone is a singleton in its sample. The rearrangement joins TRBV7-2 to TRBJ2-5; 7 bases match TRBD2. The CDR3 has 18 residues. In germline, CDR1 is SGHTA, CDR2 FQGNSA. V was clipped by 3 bases and J by 0 bases; unmatched bases: 13. The CDR3 nucleotides are TGTGCCAGCAGCTTCAGTATGGCGGGGGAGCCATACCAAGAGACCCAGTACTTC. Protein product: CASSFSMAGEPYQETQYF.

V usage is TRBV19 and J usage is TRBJ2-3; TRBD2 might be the D (6 bases). The germline V and J ends were trimmed by 6 bases and 3 bases, with 13 bases remaining between them. The CDR3 consists of 14 residues. Germline V gene lookup returns CDR1 LNHDA and CDR2 SQIVND (reference sequence). The CDR3 DNA sequence: TGTGCCAGTAGGCTCCGGCGGGAAACAGATACGCAGTATTTT. It encodes CASRLRRETDTQYF.

This sequence joins TRBV19 and TRBJ2-3; TRBD1 agrees at 11 bases. CDR1 and CDR2 (germline): LNHDA, SQIVND (reference sequence). CDR3 length: 17 amino acids. V shed 5 bases and J 2 bases; nucleotides not matched to a gene: 9. Here the CDR3 DNA reads TGTGCCAGTAGTTCAGAAGGGGACAGGGGGACCACAGATACGCAGTATTTT. This codes for CASSSEGDRGTTDTQYF. Looking up the rest from reference TRBV19 and TRBJ2-3 gives the full variable domain: DGGITQSPKYLFRKEGQNVTLSCEQNLNHDAMYWYRQDPGQGLRLIYYSQIVNDFQKGDIAEGYSVSREKKESFPLTVTSAQKNPTAFYLCASSSEGDRGTTDTQYFGPGTRLTVL.

This clone was detected only once. V is TRBV2 and J is TRBJ1-1; D perhaps matches TRBD1 (5 bases). Per germline, CDR1 SNHLY and CDR2 FYNNEI. The CDR3 length is 12 residues. Trimming pared 8 bases from V and 11 bases from J, leaving 18 bases between. CDR3 sequence reads: CASGPGGEGAFF. DNA of the CDR3: TGTGCCAGCGGGCCCGGGGGGGAGGGTGCTTTCTTT.